This TCR beta chain was recorded in a study of blood T cell repertoires in COVID-19. TCRdb's copy holds only in-frame clones and misses some; the assay was immunoSEQ multiplex PCR. Of hundreds of thousands of clones in the sample, over 80% were seen once. The V and J ends lost 2 bases and 10 bases respectively, with 13 bases between them. CDR3 size: 14 residues. Germline loops: CDR1 SGHRS, CDR2 YFSETQ. The specimen was peripheral blood. The chain links TRBV5-1 to TRBJ1-6, with a possible D match to TRBD1 (5 bases). The source is a woman aged 18-29 years with acute or convalescent COVID-19. CDR3 bases: TGCGCCAGCAGCTTTGAAGGGGATGTCTCACCCCTCCACTTT. This encodes CASSFEGDVSPLHF.